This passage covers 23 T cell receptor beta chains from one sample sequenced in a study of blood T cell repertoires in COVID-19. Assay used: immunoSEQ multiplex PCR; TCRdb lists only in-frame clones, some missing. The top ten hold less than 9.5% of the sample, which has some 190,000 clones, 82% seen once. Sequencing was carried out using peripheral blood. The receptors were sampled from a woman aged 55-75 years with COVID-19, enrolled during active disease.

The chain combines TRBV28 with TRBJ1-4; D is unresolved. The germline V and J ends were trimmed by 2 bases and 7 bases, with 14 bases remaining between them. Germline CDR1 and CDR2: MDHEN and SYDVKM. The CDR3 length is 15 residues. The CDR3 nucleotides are TGTGCCAGCAGTTTAAGGACTGAGGGTGGTGAAAAACTGTTTTTT. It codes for CASSLRTEGGEKLFF.

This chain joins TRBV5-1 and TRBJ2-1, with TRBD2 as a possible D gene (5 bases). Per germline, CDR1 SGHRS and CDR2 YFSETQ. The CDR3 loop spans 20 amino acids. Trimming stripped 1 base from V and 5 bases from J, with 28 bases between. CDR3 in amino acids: CASSLIWGIGESRSHNEQFF. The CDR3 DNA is TGCGCCAGCAGCTTGATATGGGGTATCGGGGAGAGTAGGTCACACAATGAGCAGTTCTTC.

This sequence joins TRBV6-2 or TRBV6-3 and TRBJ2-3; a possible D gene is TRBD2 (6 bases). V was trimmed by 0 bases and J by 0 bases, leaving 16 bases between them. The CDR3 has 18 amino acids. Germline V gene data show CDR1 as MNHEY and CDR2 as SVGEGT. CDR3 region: CASSYSIMAGTSTDTQYF. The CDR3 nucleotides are TGTGCCAGCAGTTACTCGATTATGGCGGGGACTAGCACAGATACGCAGTATTTT.

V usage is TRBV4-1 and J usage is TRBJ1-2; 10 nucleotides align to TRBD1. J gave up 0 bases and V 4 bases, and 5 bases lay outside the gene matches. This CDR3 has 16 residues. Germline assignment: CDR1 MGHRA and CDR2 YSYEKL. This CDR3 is CASSPGQGVTNYGYTF. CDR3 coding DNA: TGCGCCAGCAGCCCCGGACAGGGGGTGACTAACTATGGCTACACCTTC.

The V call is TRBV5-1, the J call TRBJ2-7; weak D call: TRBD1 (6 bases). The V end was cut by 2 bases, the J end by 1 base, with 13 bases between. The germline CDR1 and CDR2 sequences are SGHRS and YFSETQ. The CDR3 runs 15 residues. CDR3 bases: TGCGCCAGCAGCTTTGAAAATGACAGGTCCTACGAGCAGTACGTC. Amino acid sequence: CASSFENDRSYEQYV.

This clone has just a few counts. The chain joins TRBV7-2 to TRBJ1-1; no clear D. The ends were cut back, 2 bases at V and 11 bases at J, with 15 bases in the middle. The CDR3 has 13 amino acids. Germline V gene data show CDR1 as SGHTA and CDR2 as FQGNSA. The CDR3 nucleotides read TGTGCCAGCAGCTTATATCCGGGATCCGGGGCTTTCTTT. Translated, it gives CASSLYPGSGAFF.

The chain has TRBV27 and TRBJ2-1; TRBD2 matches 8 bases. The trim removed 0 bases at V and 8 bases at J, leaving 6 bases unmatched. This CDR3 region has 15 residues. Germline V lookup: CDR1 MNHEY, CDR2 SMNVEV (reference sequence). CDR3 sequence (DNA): TGTGCCAGCAGTTTATCTGGCGGGGGGTTCTATGAGCAGTTCTTC. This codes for CASSLSGGGFYEQFF.

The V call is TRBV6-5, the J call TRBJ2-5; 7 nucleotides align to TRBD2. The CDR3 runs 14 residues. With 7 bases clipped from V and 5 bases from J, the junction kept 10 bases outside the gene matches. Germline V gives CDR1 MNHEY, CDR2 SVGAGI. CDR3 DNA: TGTGCCAGCACCTATGGCGGGAGCGGGGAGACCCAGTACTTC. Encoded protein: CASTYGGSGETQYF.

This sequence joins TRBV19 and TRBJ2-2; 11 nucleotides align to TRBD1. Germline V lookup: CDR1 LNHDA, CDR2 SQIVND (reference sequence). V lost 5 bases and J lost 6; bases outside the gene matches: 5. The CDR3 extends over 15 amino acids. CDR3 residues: CASSLGQGGPGELFF. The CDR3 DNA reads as TGTGCCAGTAGTTTGGGACAGGGGGGACCCGGGGAGCTGTTTTTT.

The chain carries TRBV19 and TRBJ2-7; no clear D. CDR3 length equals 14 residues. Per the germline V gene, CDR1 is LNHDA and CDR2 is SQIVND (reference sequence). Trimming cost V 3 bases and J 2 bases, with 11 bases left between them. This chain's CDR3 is CASSIPPVPYEQYF. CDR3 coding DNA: TGTGCCAGTAGTATCCCCCCAGTTCCCTACGAGCAGTACTTC.

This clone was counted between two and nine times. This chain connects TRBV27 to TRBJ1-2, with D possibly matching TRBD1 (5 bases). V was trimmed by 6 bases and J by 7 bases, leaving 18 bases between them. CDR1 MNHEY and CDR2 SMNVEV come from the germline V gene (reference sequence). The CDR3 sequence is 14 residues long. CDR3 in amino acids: CASRPTGWLVGYTF. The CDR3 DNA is TGTGCCAGCAGACCTACAGGCTGGTTGGTTGGCTACACCTTC.

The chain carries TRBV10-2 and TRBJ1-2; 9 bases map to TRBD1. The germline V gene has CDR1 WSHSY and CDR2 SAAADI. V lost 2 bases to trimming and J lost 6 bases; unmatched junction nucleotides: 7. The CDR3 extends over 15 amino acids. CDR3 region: CASSEVTGTGNGYTF. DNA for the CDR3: TGCGCCAGCAGTGAGGTCACCGGGACAGGGAATGGCTACACCTTC.

CDR3 sequence reads: CASTPAGTGGLGYTF. DNA of the CDR3: TGTGCCAGCACCCCCGCCGGGACAGGGGGCTTGGGCTACACCTTC. The rearrangement links TRBV7-2 to TRBJ1-2; 12 nucleotides line up with TRBD1. CDR3 length: 15 amino acids. V lost 7 bases, J lost 8 bases, and 11 bases stayed unmatched. CDR1 and CDR2 from the germline V gene are SGHTA and FQGNSA.

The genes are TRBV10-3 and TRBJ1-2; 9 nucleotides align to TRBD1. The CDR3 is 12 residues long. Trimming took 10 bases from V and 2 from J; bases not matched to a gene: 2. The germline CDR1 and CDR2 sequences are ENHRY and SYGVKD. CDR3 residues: CATGQGNYGYTF. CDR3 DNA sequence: TGTGCCACGGGACAGGGCAACTATGGCTACACCTTC.

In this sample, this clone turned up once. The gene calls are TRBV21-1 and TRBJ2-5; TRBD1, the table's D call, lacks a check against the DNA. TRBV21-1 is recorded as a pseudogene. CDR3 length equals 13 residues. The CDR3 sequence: CASSWGEFKTQYF. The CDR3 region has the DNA TGTGCCAGCAGTTGGGGCGAGTTTAAGACCCAGTACTTC.

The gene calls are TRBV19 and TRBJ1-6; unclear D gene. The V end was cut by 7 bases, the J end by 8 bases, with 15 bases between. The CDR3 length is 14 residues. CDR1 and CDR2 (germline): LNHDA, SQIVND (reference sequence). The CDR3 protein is CASKRTGWYSPLHF. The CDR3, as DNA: TGTGCCAGTAAACGGACGGGGTGGTATTCACCCCTCCACTTT.

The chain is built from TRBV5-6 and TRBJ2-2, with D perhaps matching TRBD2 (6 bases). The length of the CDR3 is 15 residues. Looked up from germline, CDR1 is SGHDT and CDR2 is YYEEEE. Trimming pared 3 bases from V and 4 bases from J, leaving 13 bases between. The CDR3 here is CASSSVAEGTGELFF. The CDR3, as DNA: TGTGCCAGCAGCTCTGTAGCGGAGGGCACCGGGGAGCTGTTTTTT.

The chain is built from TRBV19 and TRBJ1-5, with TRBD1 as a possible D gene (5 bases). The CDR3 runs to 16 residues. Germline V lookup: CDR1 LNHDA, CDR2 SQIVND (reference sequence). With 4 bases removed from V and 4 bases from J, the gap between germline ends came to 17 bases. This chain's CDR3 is CASSNRRGIINQPQHF. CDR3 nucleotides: TGTGCCAGTAGTAACCGACGGGGGATAATTAATCAGCCCCAGCATTTT. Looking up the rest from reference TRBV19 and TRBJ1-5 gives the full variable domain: DGGITQSPKYLFRKEGQNVTLSCEQNLNHDAMYWYRQDPGQGLRLIYYSQIVNDFQKGDIAEGYSVSREKKESFPLTVTSAQKNPTAFYLCASSNRRGIINQPQHFGDGTRLSIL.

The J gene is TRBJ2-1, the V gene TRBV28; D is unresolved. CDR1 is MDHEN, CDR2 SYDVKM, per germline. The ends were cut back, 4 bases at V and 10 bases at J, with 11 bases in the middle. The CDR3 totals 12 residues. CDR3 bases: TGTGCCAGCAGTTCCGTCAGCAGGGAGCAGTTCTTC. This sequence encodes CASSSVSREQFF. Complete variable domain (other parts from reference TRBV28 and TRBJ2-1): DVKVTQSSRYLVKRTGEKVFLECVQDMDHENMFWYRQDPGLGLRLIYFSYDVKMKEKGDIPEGYSVSREKKERFSLILESASTNQTSMYLCASSSVSREQFFGPGTRLTVL.

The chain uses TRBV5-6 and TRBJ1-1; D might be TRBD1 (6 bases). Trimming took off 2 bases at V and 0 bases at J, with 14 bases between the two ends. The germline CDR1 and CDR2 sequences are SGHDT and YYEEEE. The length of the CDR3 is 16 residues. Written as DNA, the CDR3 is TGTGCCAGCAGCTTAGCCGGGACATCTCTGAACACTGAAGCTTTCTTT. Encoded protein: CASSLAGTSLNTEAFF.

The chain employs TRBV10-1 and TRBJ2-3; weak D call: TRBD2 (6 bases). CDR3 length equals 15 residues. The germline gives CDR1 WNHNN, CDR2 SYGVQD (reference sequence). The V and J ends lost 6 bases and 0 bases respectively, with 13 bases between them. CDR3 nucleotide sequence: TGCGCCAGCAGCCTACAACTAGCAAGCACAGATACGCAGTATTTT. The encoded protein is CASSLQLASTDTQYF.

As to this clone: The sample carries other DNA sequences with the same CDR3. CDR3 DNA: TGTGCCAGTAGTATTCAGGGGGCGACTGAAGCTTTCTTT. Translation gives CASSIQGATEAFF. The chain carries TRBV19 and TRBJ1-1; 8 bases agree with TRBD1. The CDR3 has 13 residues. Losses at the gene ends were 3 bases for V and 5 bases for J; bases not matched to a gene: 2. Germline-derived CDR1 and CDR2 are LNHDA and SQIVND (reference sequence). The whole variable domain, remainder taken from reference TRBV19 and TRBJ1-1, is DGGITQSPKYLFRKEGQNVTLSCEQNLNHDAMYWYRQDPGQGLRLIYYSQIVNDFQKGDIAEGYSVSREKKESFPLTVTSAQKNPTAFYLCASSIQGATEAFFGQGTRLTVV.

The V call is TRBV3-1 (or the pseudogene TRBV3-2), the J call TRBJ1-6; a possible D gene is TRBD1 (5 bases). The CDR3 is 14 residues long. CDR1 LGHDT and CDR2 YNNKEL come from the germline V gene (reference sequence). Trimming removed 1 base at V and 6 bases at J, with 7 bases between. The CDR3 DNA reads TGTGCCAGCAGCCAAGTCAGGGTTAATTCACCCCTCCACTTT. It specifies CASSQVRVNSPLHF.